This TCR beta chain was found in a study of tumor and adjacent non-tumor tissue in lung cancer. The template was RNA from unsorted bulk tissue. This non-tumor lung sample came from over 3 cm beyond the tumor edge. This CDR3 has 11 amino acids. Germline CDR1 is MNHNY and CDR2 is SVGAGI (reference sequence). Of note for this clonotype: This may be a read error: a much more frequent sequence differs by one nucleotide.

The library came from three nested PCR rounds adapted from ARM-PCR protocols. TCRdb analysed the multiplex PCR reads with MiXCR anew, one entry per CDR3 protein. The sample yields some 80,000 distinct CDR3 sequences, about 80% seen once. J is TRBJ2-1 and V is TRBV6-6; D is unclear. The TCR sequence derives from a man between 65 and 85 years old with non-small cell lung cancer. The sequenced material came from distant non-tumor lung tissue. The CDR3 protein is CTSSQGFEQFF. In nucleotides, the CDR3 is TGTACCAGCAGTCAAGGTTTTGAGCAGTTCTTC.